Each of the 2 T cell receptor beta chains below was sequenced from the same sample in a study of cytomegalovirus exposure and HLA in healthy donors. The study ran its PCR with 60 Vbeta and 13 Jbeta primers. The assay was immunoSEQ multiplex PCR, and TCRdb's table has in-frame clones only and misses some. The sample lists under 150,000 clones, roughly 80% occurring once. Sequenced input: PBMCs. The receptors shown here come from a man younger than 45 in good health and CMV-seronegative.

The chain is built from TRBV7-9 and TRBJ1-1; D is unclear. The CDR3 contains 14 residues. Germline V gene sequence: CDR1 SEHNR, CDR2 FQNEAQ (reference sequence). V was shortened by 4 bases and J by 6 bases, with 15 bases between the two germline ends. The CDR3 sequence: CASSSGWQEAEAFF. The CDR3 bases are TGTGCCAGCAGCTCTGGATGGCAGGAGGCTGAAGCTTTCTTT.

The CDR3: CASSLSGQNEQYF. CDR3 sequence (DNA): TGTGCCAGCAGTTTATCGGGACAGAACGAGCAGTACTTC. The chain carries TRBV27 and TRBJ2-7, with 7 bases lining up with TRBD1. This CDR3 spans 13 amino acids. CDR1 and CDR2 from the germline V gene are MNHEY and SMNVEV (reference sequence). V trimming: 0 bases; J trimming: 5 bases; junction bases outside the gene matches: 1.